This T cell receptor beta chain was obtained from a study of T cell changes during pregnancy in multiple sclerosis. Produced via immunoSEQ multiplex PCR; TCRdb's table is partial and in-frame only. The sample yields fewer than 150,000 clones, roughly 95% seen once. V shed 5 bases, J shed 5 bases, and the junction held 7 bases outside the gene matches. The CDR3 runs to 15 residues. Germline V CDR1 and CDR2: MNHEY, SVGAGI. This specimen consisted of peripheral blood, obtained after pregnancy. The sequence came from a female donor with multiple sclerosis, enrolled in a pregnancy study. V gene TRBV6-5 combines with J gene TRBJ2-7, with 12 bases that match TRBD1. CDR3 sequence: CASSKFGTGGNEQYF. The CDR3 nucleotides are TGTGCCAGCAGTAAATTCGGGACAGGGGGCAACGAGCAGTACTTC.